This paragraph covers one T cell receptor (beta chain) sequence. Its antigen is not known. This entry is derived from a study of Tregs in tolerant kidney transplant recipients. General study points: Donor-specific Treg expansion exceeded global Treg expansion in tolerant patients, suggesting antigen drive. Validation in larger populations is needed because few patients were studied.

Libraries were prepared by immunoSEQ multiplex PCR; TCRdb keeps only in-frame clonotypes and omits some of them. The sample has approximately 60,000 clones, 70% to 90% seen once; the top ten hold 3.8%. Mixed chimerism was transient after nonmyeloablative marrow transplants from related graft donors. Unstimulated Tregs (CD4+CD25+CD127-) and CD4+CD25- non-Tregs were sorted from PBMCs. V dropped 6 bases and J dropped 6 bases, with 15 bases sitting between them. This CDR3 comprises 13 residues. From germline, CDR1 is MNHEY and CDR2 SVGAGI. The receptor was derived from a human patient who received a combined kidney and bone marrow transplant. These T cells may partly come from the graft donor. This chain links TRBV6-5 with TRBJ2-7; D is possibly TRBD1 (6 bases). The sample was CD4+ T cells from blood (PBMCs), taken 6 months after the transplant. This CDR3 is CASRFDRLGEQYF. Written as DNA, the CDR3 is TGTGCCAGCAGATTTGACAGGTTGGGCGAGCAGTACTTC.